A selection of T cell receptor beta chains follows, all from one sample in a study of cytomegalovirus exposure and HLA in healthy donors. TCRdb's copy holds only in-frame clones and misses some; the assay was immunoSEQ multiplex PCR. Counted here are fewer than 150,000 clones, 55% to 80% occurring once; the ten biggest clones make up about an eighth. Sequenced material: PBMCs. These receptors were obtained from a human donor in good health. Both conserved end residues are part of each CDR3. D genes are given only for firm matches. Not all rows give a size; the values are once, few, many and, for expanded clones, a class.

clone_size	v_call	d_call	j_call	cdr3_nt	cdr3_aa
.	TRBV5-6	.	TRBJ2-5	TGTGCCAGCAGTTTCGGGGAACAAGAGACCCAGTACTTC	CASSFGEQETQYF
.	TRBV28	TRBD1	TRBJ1-1	TGTGCCAGCAGTTTAGACCTCGGGACAGGGGTAGATTCTGAAGCTTTCTTT	CASSLDLGTGVDSEAFF
once	TRBV4-1	.	TRBJ2-5	TGCGCCAGCAGCCCCCCGGGACTCCTAGAGACCCAGTACTTC	CASSPPGLLETQYF
.	TRBV18	TRBD1	TRBJ1-5	TGTGCCAGCTCACCATCAGGGGGATCCAATCAGCCCCAGCATTTT	CASSPSGGSNQPQHF
.	TRBV27	.	TRBJ2-7	TGTGCCAGCAGTGAAAGGACAGCCTCCTACGAGCAGTACTTC	CASSERTASYEQYF
.	TRBV7-9	TRBD2	TRBJ2-7	TGTGCCAGCAGCTTAGGGGGACTAGCGGGAGGGGAGGAGCAGTACTTC	CASSLGGLAGGEEQYF
.	TRBV6-1	.	TRBJ1-1	TGTGCCAGCAGTGAAGGGGGGGTGACTGAAGCTTTCTTT	CASSEGGVTEAFF
.	TRBV5-4	TRBD2	TRBJ2-2	TGTGCCAGCAGCTTGCTGGCGGGAGGGTACACCGGGGAGCTGTTTTTT	CASSLLAGGYTGELFF
.	TRBV2	TRBD1	TRBJ1-3	TGTGCCAGCAGGGGGACAGGGGCTGGAAACACCATATATTTT	CASRGTGAGNTIYF
few	TRBV7-9	.	TRBJ2-3	TGTGCCAGCAGGTACAGTCTAGATACGCAGTATTTT	CASRYSLDTQYF
once	TRBV30	TRBD1	TRBJ1-6	TGTGCCTGGAGGAGGGACAGGGAGAATTCACCCCTCCACTTT	CAWRRDRENSPLHF
once	TRBV10-3	TRBD2	TRBJ2-7	TGTGCCATCGGGAGGGCTACCGAGCAGTACTTC	CAIGRATEQYF
.	TRBV25-1	.	TRBJ1-2	TGTGCCAGCAGTGAATCTTCCGGGGGTGGCTACACCTTC	CASSESSGGGYTF
.	TRBV10-3	.	TRBJ2-2	TGTGCCACCAACGGTGGGGCAAGCGGGGAGCTGTTTTTT	CATNGGASGELFF
.	TRBV7-9	.	TRBJ2-1	TGTGCCAGCAGCTCCAGGGTAAAAGGCTACAATGAGCAGTTCTTC	CASSSRVKGYNEQFF
.	TRBV29-1	TRBD2	TRBJ2-7	TGCAGCGTTGACGCGGGAGGGGGATACGAGCAGTGCTTC	CSVDAGGGYEQCF
.	TRBV7-9	.	TRBJ1-1	TGTGCCAGCAGCTCAAGAGGGGGAACTGAAGCTTTCTTT	CASSSRGGTEAFF
.	TRBV2	.	TRBJ2-7	TGTGCCAGCAGTGGGATTATAGCAACCGGCGAGCAGTACTTC	CASSGIIATGEQYF
.	TRBV11-2	.	TRBJ2-7	TGTGCCAGCAGCTATCTGCTAGGTAGCCAAGACGAGCAGTACTTC	CASSYLLGSQDEQYF
few	TRBV2	.	TRBJ1-2	TGTGCCAGCATTAGGACTGCTAACTATGGCTACACCTTC	CASIRTANYGYTF
.	TRBV27	.	TRBJ1-6	TGTGCCAGCAGTTTATCAGCCACCCGATACTATAATTCACCCCTCCACTTT	CASSLSATRYYNSPLHF
.	TRBV7-2	TRBD2	TRBJ2-4	TGTGCCAGCAGCTTTGCGGGAGTAAAAAACATTCAGTACTTC	CASSFAGVKNIQYF
.	TRBV18	.	TRBJ1-5	TGTGCCAGCTCACCAACAGGGTCAGGCAATCAGCCCCAGCATTTT	CASSPTGSGNQPQHF
.	TRBV6-5	.	TRBJ2-2	TGTGCCAGCCTCAGGCGGGAAACTGCCGGGGAGCTGTTTTTT	CASLRRETAGELFF
.	TRBV5-1	.	TRBJ1-1	TGCGCCAGCAGCTTGTTGGCAGGGGTGACTGAAGCTTTCTTT	CASSLLAGVTEAFF
few	TRBV6-5	TRBD1	TRBJ1-1	TGTGCCAGCAGCAAAGGACAGGGGTTCGCTGAAGCTTTCTTT	CASSKGQGFAEAFF
few	TRBV7-3	.	TRBJ1-1	TGTGCCAGCAGCTTCGGACGGACTGACACTGAAGCTTTCTTT	CASSFGRTDTEAFF
.	TRBV4-1	.	TRBJ2-7	TGCGCCAGCAGCCAAGATTTTACGGGACTCTACTACGAGCAGTACTTC	CASSQDFTGLYYEQYF
.	TRBV6-4	TRBD1	TRBJ2-2	TGTGCCAGCAGCGGGACGGGACAGGCGAACACCGGGGAGCTGTTTTTT	CASSGTGQANTGELFF
.	TRBV6-4	.	TRBJ2-3	TGTGCCAGCAGTGAGTATGGAGGCACAGATACGCAGTATTTT	CASSEYGGTDTQYF
.	TRBV9	.	TRBJ2-1	TGTGCCAGCAGCGTATACCCAGGTGCCTACAATGAGCAGTTCTTC	CASSVYPGAYNEQFF
.	TRBV28	.	TRBJ1-5	TGTGCCAGCACCACGCAACTTAGCAATCAGCCCCAGCATTTT	CASTTQLSNQPQHF
.	TRBV6-5	TRBD2	TRBJ2-1	TGTGCCAGCAGCGAGGGACTAGCAGGTCCCAATGAGCAGTTCTTC	CASSEGLAGPNEQFF
.	TRBV7-9	TRBD1	TRBJ1-1	TGTGCCAGCAGACCTAGCAGAGCGGACAGGAGGGGGAACACTGAAGCTTTCTTT	CASRPSRADRRGNTEAFF
.	TRBV5-4	.	TRBJ2-5	TGTGCCAGCAGCCCGCCGGGGGAAGTTGGTCAGTACTTC	CASSPPGEVGQYF
.	TRBV6-5	TRBD1	TRBJ1-4	TGTGCCAGCAGTTTGATACAGGGGGCAACTAATGAAAAACTGTTTTTT	CASSLIQGATNEKLFF
.	TRBV18	TRBD1	TRBJ2-7	TGTGCCAGCTCGCAGGGACAGGATTACGAGCAGTACTTC	CASSQGQDYEQYF
.	TRBV5-1	TRBD1	TRBJ2-7	TGCGCCAGCAGCTACCGGGACAGCTCCTACGAGCAGTACTTC	CASSYRDSSYEQYF
.	TRBV7-3	.	TRBJ2-3	TGTGCCAGCAGCCGGAGCGGGCTCCACACAGATACGCAGTATTTT	CASSRSGLHTDTQYF
.	TRBV10-1	TRBD2	TRBJ2-7	TGCGCCAGCAGTGATAGCGGGAGGGCCTACGAGCAGTACTTC	CASSDSGRAYEQYF
once	TRBV4-1	TRBD1	TRBJ2-1	TGCGCCAGCAGCCCGACAGGGGGCTTGGTGAATGAGCAGTTCTTC	CASSPTGGLVNEQFF
.	TRBV11-1	.	TRBJ2-7	TGTGCCAGCAGCTTAGGGGGGGTTAAAGGCTACGAGCAGTACTTC	CASSLGGVKGYEQYF
.	TRBV11-3	TRBD2	TRBJ2-7	TGTGCCAGCAGCTTAAGGACTAGCGGGAGTGGCGAGCAGTACTTC	CASSLRTSGSGEQYF
.	TRBV19	TRBD1	TRBJ2-7	TGTGCCAGTAGCCACGGGGGGACAGGGGGCTACGAGCAGTACTTC	CASSHGGTGGYEQYF
.	TRBV19	.	TRBJ2-7	TGTGCCAGTAGTCTGGACAGAAACTACGAGCAGTACTTC	CASSLDRNYEQYF
.	TRBV14	TRBD1	TRBJ1-1	TGTGCCAGCAGCCAAGTCACAGGGGGAAGCACTGAAGCTTTCTTT	CASSQVTGGSTEAFF
.	TRBV18	.	TRBJ2-7	TGTGCCAGCTCAGCGTACAGGGGAGGCGACGAGCAGTACTTC	CASSAYRGGDEQYF
.	TRBV7-9	.	TRBJ2-3	TGTGCCAGCAGCTTAGGACTGCGCATGGATACGCAGTATTTT	CASSLGLRMDTQYF
.	TRBV5-1	.	TRBJ2-1	TGCGCCAGCAGCTTGACGGGTGAGCAGTTCTTC	CASSLTGEQFF
few	TRBV30	TRBD1	TRBJ2-2	TGTGCCTGGACCCCCTGGGACAGGGCCGGCACCGGGGAGCTGTTTTTT	CAWTPWDRAGTGELFF
.	TRBV7-9	.	TRBJ1-2	TGTGCCAGCAGCCCAGGCCCCTATGGCTACACCTTC	CASSPGPYGYTF
.	TRBV19	.	TRBJ2-3	TGTGCCAGTAAAATGTCGGGAGTGGGAGATACGCAGTATTTT	CASKMSGVGDTQYF
.	TRBV5-5	TRBD2	TRBJ2-5	TGTGCCAGCAGCCCCAGACTAGCGGGGGCCCAAGAGACCCAGTACTTC	CASSPRLAGAQETQYF
.	TRBV15	TRBD2	TRBJ2-5	TGTGCCACCAGCAGAGTCGGGAGGGAGGAGACCCAGTACTTC	CATSRVGREETQYF
.	TRBV29-1	.	TRBJ2-5	TGCAGCGTGGAACTCGGATGGACTAAGACCCAGTACTTC	CSVELGWTKTQYF